This entry lists 27 T cell receptor beta chains sequenced from one sample in a study of T cells expressing NK-cell markers. Reanalyzing the 5' RACE reads, TCRdb keeps one entry per CDR3 protein, without DNA. The sample holds 500,000 to 600,000 distinct CDR3 sequences. The material sequenced was blood T cells: a sorted CD56 or NKG2C T cell subset, CD4+ or CD8+ T cells, or bulk PBMC T cells (not recorded which). The receptors originated from a man aged 18 to 35 in good health.

V gene TRBV21-1 combines with J gene TRBJ2-3; TCRdb calls TRBD1, which cannot be checked without DNA. TRBV21-1 is a recognized pseudogene. The CDR3 is 13 amino acids. CDR3 protein: CASRDSCTDTQYF.

V usage is TRBV12-3 or TRBV12-4 and J usage is TRBJ1-6. The CDR3 has 16 amino acids. The CDR3 sequence: CASSSQESSYNSPLHF.

This chain connects TRBV15 to TRBJ2-7; TCRdb's D call, TRBD2, is unchecked because there is no DNA. The CDR3 totals 16 residues. Germline V gene sequence: CDR1 LNHNV, CDR2 YYDKDF (reference sequence). The CDR3 sequence is CATSRRRLADGYEQYF.

V gene TRBV10-3 combines with J gene TRBJ2-1; without DNA, the TCRdb call of TRBD1 cannot be checked. This CDR3 has 16 amino acids. Germline CDR1 is ENHRY and CDR2 is SYGVKD. The CDR3 region is CAISDGAGLGYNEQFF.

The chain is built from TRBV14 and TRBJ2-1. The CDR3 covers 16 residues. Germline CDR1 reads SGHDN; CDR2 reads FVKESK. The CDR3 sequence is CASSPLVLPRYNEQFF. Complete variable domain (other parts from reference TRBV14 and TRBJ2-1): EAGVTQFPSHSVIEKGQTVTLRCDPISGHDNLYWYRRVMGKEIKFLLHFVKESKQDESGMPNNRFLAERTGGTYSTLKVQPAELEDSGVYFCASSPLVLPRYNEQFFGPGTRLTVL.

The chain links TRBV2 to TRBJ2-1; TCRdb returns TRBD1, unconfirmable since there is no DNA. From germline, CDR1 is SNHLY and CDR2 FYNNEI. The CDR3 is 11 residues long. The CDR3 reads CASNGGREQFF.

This chain links TRBV10-3 with TRBJ2-2; the TCRdb D gene call, TRBD2, has no DNA to confirm it. The germline V gene has CDR1 ENHRY and CDR2 SYGVKD. This CDR3 contains 16 residues. This chain's CDR3 is CAVSSGRAADTGELFF.

V usage is TRBV20-1 and J usage is TRBJ1-2; the TCRdb D gene call, TRBD1, has no DNA to confirm it. Germline values: CDR1 DFQATT, CDR2 SNEGSKA (reference sequence). The CDR3 totals 14 residues. The CDR3 protein is CSAIQTGTYYGYTF.

CDR3 amino acids: CASSYSWTVDYEQYF. The genes are TRBV6-2 or TRBV6-3 and TRBJ2-7; TCRdb's D call of TRBD1 is untestable without DNA. Germline V gene sequence: CDR1 MNHEY, CDR2 SVGEGT. This CDR3 region has 15 residues.

The chain links TRBV20-1 to TRBJ2-1; TCRdb designates TRBD1, a call that cannot be tested without DNA. The CDR3 consists of 17 residues. Germline V gene sequence: CDR1 DFQATT, CDR2 SNEGSKA (reference sequence). The CDR3 region is CSAMGWGDNLQFHEQFF.

This chain links TRBV5-5 with TRBJ2-5; TCRdb reports TRBD2, a call that lacks DNA to check it against. This CDR3 region has 16 residues. The germline V gene has CDR1 SGHKS and CDR2 YYEKEE (reference sequence). CDR3 sequence: CASSPQRLAGGETQYF. Together with reference TRBV5-5 and TRBJ2-5, the CDR3 gives the full variable domain: DAGVTQSPTHLIKTRGQQVTLRCSPISGHKSVSWYQQVLGQGPQFIFQYYEKEERGRGNFPDRFSARQFPNYSSELNVNALLLGDSALYLCASSPQRLAGGETQYFGPGTRLLVL.

V is TRBV21-1 and J is TRBJ2-2; TCRdb lists TRBD2, though no DNA is available to test this call. TRBV21-1 is assigned pseudogene status. This CDR3 has 19 residues. This chain's CDR3 is CASSSPGLADGGDTGELFF.

The V and J genes are TRBV19 and TRBJ2-7; TCRdb designates TRBD2, a call that cannot be tested without DNA. The germline V gene has CDR1 LNHDA and CDR2 SQIVND (reference sequence). The CDR3 has 14 amino acids. This chain's CDR3 is CASGPGLAEGEQYF.

The rearrangement links TRBV27 to TRBJ1-6. Looked up from germline, CDR1 is MNHEY and CDR2 is SMNVEV (reference sequence). CDR3 length equals 14 residues. The CDR3 protein is CASSLVDADSPLHF.

J is TRBJ2-3 and V is TRBV4-2; TCRdb indicates TRBD2, and absent DNA this call remains unverified. In germline, CDR1 is LGHNA, CDR2 YNFKEQ. The CDR3 is 17 amino acids. The CDR3 loop reads CASSPRGRDSPGDTQYF.

CDR3 region: CASRRRKNSPLHF. V is TRBV25-1 and J is TRBJ1-6. Per germline, CDR1 MGHDK and CDR2 SYGVNS. CDR3 size: 13 residues.

The chain uses TRBV7-8 and TRBJ2-3; absent DNA, TCRdb's TRBD1 call cannot be checked. Germline CDR1 and CDR2: SGHVS and FQNEAQ. The CDR3 loop spans 15 amino acids. The CDR3 region is CASSLVQGHTDTQYF.

V is TRBV12-3 or TRBV12-4 and J is TRBJ2-3. The CDR3 is made up of 15 amino acids. The CDR3 region is CASSSSVSSTDTQYF.

The J gene is TRBJ2-2, the V gene TRBV12-3 or TRBV12-4; TCRdb's D gene call, TRBD1, goes unchecked for lack of DNA. This CDR3 has 17 residues. The CDR3 reads CASSFRVRGWNTGELFF.

The CDR3 spells CASSFGTSGRVSTDTQYF. This sequence joins TRBV7-8 and TRBJ2-3; absent DNA, TCRdb's TRBD2 call cannot be checked. The CDR3 spans 18 residues. CDR1 is SGHVS and CDR2 is FQNEAQ in the germline V gene.

CDR3 sequence reads: CASSFSGRVDEQYF. This chain links TRBV6-2 or TRBV6-3 with TRBJ2-7; the TCRdb D gene call, TRBD2, has no DNA to confirm it. The CDR3 loop spans 14 amino acids. CDR1 is MNHEY and CDR2 is SVGEGT in the germline V gene.

The chain has TRBV10-3 and TRBJ2-1. This CDR3 is 11 amino acids long. CDR1 ENHRY and CDR2 SYGVKD come from the germline V gene. The CDR3 reads CATIENNEQFF.

This chain uses TRBV12-3 or TRBV12-4 with TRBJ2-1; TCRdb's assignment of TRBD2 cannot be checked, as there is no DNA. The CDR3 runs 16 residues. CDR3 protein: CASSVDGSGRVNEQFF.

This rearrangement joins TRBV20-1 to TRBJ1-1; checking the TCRdb D call of TRBD1 is not possible without DNA. The length of the CDR3 is 12 residues. Germline V gives CDR1 DFQATT, CDR2 SNEGSKA (reference sequence). Here the CDR3 reads CSASGQNTEAFF.

The chain combines TRBV5-5 with TRBJ1-4. Germline V gene sequence: CDR1 SGHKS, CDR2 YYEKEE (reference sequence). The CDR3 runs 13 residues. The CDR3 sequence: CASSATTNEKLFF.

The chain couples TRBV14 to TRBJ2-6; checking the TCRdb D call of TRBD2 is not possible without DNA. CDR1 is SGHDN, CDR2 FVKESK, per germline. The CDR3 extends over 17 amino acids. This CDR3 is CASSLLRASSGANVLTF.

The rearrangement uses TRBV29-1 and TRBJ2-1; the D call from TCRdb, TRBD1, cannot be confirmed without DNA. Germline V gene data show CDR1 as SQVTM and CDR2 as ANQGSEA. CDR3 length equals 12 residues. This chain's CDR3 is CSVESPGALQFF.